This T cell receptor (beta chain) came from a study of T cells in Graves' hyperthyroidism and ophthalmopathy. The CDR3 is 17 amino acids. The V gene lost 6 bases and the J gene lost 3 bases, with 21 bases spanning the gap. Germline V gene sequence: CDR1 SNHLY, CDR2 FYNNEI. This clonotype occurred many times. The source material, RNA transcripts, was used to amplify TCR beta CDR3 regions. A first-round RT-PCR of the TCR CDR3 used the HTBI primer set. TCRdb re-called the multiplex PCR reads through MiXCR, storing one row per CDR3 protein. The sample yields 300,000 to 450,000 distinct CDR3 sequences, about 14% seen once.

Sequencing input: blood. The rearrangement uses TRBV2 and TRBJ2-1; D ambiguous. The sequence came from a woman aged 55-70 years with Graves' hyperthyroidism. In nucleotides, the CDR3 is TGTGCCAGCAGCTCCGTCCGACCGGGCGGATACTACAATGAGCAGTTCTTC. Amino acid sequence: CASSSVRPGGYYNEQFF.